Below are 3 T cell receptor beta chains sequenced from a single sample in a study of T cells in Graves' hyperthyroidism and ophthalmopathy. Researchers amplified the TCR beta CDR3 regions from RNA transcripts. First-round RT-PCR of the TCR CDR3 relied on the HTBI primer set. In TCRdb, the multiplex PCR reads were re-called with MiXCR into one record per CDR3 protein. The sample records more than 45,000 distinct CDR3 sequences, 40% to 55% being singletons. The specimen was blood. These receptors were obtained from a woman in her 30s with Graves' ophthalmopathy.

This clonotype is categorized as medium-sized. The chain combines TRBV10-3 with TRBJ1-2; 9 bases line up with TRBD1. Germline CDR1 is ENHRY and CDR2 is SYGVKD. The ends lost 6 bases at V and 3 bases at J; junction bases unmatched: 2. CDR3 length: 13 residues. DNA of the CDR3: TGTGCCATCAGAGGGGACAGGGACTATGGCTACACCTTC. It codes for CAIRGDRDYGYTF.

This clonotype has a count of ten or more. CDR3 bases: TGTGCCAGTAGTATAGTAACAGGCGGAGATCAGCCCCAGCATTTT. It encodes CASSIVTGGDQPQHF. J is TRBJ1-5 and V is TRBV19; D possibly corresponds to TRBD1 (5 bases). CDR1 is LNHDA and CDR2 is SQIVND in the germline V gene (reference sequence). Trimming cost V 1 base and J 5 bases, with 12 bases left between them. CDR3 size: 15 residues. The whole variable domain, filled in from reference TRBV19 and TRBJ1-5, reads DGGITQSPKYLFRKEGQNVTLSCEQNLNHDAMYWYRQDPGQGLRLIYYSQIVNDFQKGDIAEGYSVSREKKESFPLTVTSAQKNPTAFYLCASSIVTGGDQPQHFGDGTRLSIL.

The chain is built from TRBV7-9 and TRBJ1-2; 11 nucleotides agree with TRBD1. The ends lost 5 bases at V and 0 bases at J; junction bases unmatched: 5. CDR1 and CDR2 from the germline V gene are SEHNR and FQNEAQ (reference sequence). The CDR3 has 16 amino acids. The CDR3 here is CASSTGQGVPNYGYTF. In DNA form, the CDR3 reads TGTGCCAGCAGCACGGGACAGGGGGTTCCTAACTATGGCTACACCTTC. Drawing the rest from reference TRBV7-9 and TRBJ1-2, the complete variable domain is DTGVSQNPRHKITKRGQNVTFRCDPISEHNRLYWYRQTLGQGPEFLTYFQNEAQLEKSRLLSDRFSAERPKGSFSTLEIQRTEQGDSAMYLCASSTGQGVPNYGYTFGSGTRLTVV.